This T cell receptor beta chain originates from a study of T cell repertoires in cytomegalovirus infection (dated by TCRdb to between 2018 and 2021). A note on the overall study: Because public TCR beta signatures pointed to carriage of CMV infection together with the matching HLA type, the HLA type of each donor mattered for the analysis.

Sequencing used an Illumina HiSeq 1500. TCRdb reanalyzed the raw reads on its own, using fastp at Q25 for trimming and MiXCR for clone calling, and kept in-frame beta chains. Rows with one shared CDR3 protein collapse into an entry with the most common genes and DNA. The sample yields around 450,000 distinct CDR3 sequences; approximately 11% were counted once. Roughly 10% of the sample is held by the ten biggest clonotypes. With respect to this clonotype: The antigen this receptor binds is unknown. No much larger clone is present one base from it, and per-base qualities are unavailable.

V is pared back by 5 bases and J by 4 bases, with 11 bases lying between the germline termini. The CDR3 measures 13 amino acids from cysteine to phenylalanine. The retained sequence is limited to the CDR3, 39 bases, with the frame set at the first base. What the work shows at the level of the full study, not this receptor alone: The ex vivo response was dominated by HLA-C-restricted CMV-specific TCR beta clonotypes, which also provided the single most frequent clonotype in two of eight donors. Cumulative frequency of public TCR beta family members discriminated carriers of CMV infection plus the relevant HLA type in this cohort and an independent 352-donor cohort.

The sample taken for sequencing was PBMCs. The TCR was taken from a human donor in good health (CMV status not recorded). Some clones in this sample may be carry-over from other donors' samples. The receptor chain draws on TRBV12-3 or TRBV12-4 and TRBJ1-2; TRBD1 is perhaps the D gene, given 6 matching bases. The DNA sequence follows: TGTGCCAGCAGTCCTGGACAGTTCTATGGCTACACCTTC. Translated, this is CASSPGQFYGYTF.